This is a list of T cell receptor beta chains from one sample in a study of blood T cell repertoires in COVID-19. The protocol was immunoSEQ multiplex PCR, while the TCRdb copy is restricted to in-frame clones and leaves out a portion. The top ten clones hold more than 7.5% of a sample with fewer than 200,000 clones, approximately 83% of them seen once. The sequenced material came from peripheral blood. The receptors come from a man in his fifties or sixties with active or convalescent COVID-19. Both conserved end residues are part of each CDR3. D genes are given only for firm matches.

j_call v_call cdr3_length d_call cdr3_nt cdr3_aa
TRBJ2-3 TRBV28 18 NA TGTGCCAGCATGCCACCGGGCCAAGGGGAAGGGGGCACAGATACGCAGTATTTT CASMPPGQGEGGTDTQYF
TRBJ2-2 TRBV11-2 15 TRBD1 TGTGCCATCGTGGCCGGGACAGGGGGCTCCGGGGAGCTGTTTTTT CAIVAGTGGSGELFF
TRBJ1-4 TRBV9 14 TRBD1 TGTGCCAGCAGCCTCGGGACAGTTAATGAAAAACTGTTTTTT CASSLGTVNEKLFF
TRBJ2-7 TRBV20-1 11 TRBD1 TGCAGTGCTGACAGGGGTGGCGAGCAGTACTTC CSADRGGEQYF
TRBJ2-7 TRBV7-2 14 NA TGTGCCAGCAGCACCAGGGGGGACCGGGACAAGCAGTACTTC CASSTRGDRDKQYF
TRBJ2-5 TRBV6-1 14 NA TGTGCCAGCAGTTCCAGCGACAGCTCAGAGACCCAGTACTTC CASSSSDSSETQYF
TRBJ2-1 TRBV7-2 13 NA TGTGCCAGCAGCGGGGGGTCCTACAATGAGCAGTTCTTC CASSGGSYNEQFF
TRBJ2-1 TRBV7-3 15 TRBD2 TGTGCCAGCAGCTTTGGGACTAGCGTCTACAATGAGCAGTTCTTC CASSFGTSVYNEQFF
TRBJ2-7 TRBV19 11 NA TGTGCCAGTCAAGCATCGGGGGAGCAGTACTTC CASQASGEQYF
TRBJ2-1 TRBV5-6 17 NA TGTGCCAGCAGCTTGATCAGGGCGGGATCCTCCTACAATGAGCAGTTCTTC CASSLIRAGSSYNEQFF
TRBJ2-5 TRBV6-5 14 NA TGTGCCAGTAGACTCGACCTCCTACAAGAGACCCAGTACTTC CASRLDLLQETQYF
TRBJ2-3 TRBV30 16 TRBD2 TGTGCCTGGATCGAGGGAGGGGCCGTTAGCACAGATACGCAGTATTTT CAWIEGGAVSTDTQYF
TRBJ2-7 TRBV9 15 TRBD2 TGTGCCAGCAGCCCCCAGGGCGGGAGATTAGGGGAGCAGTACTTC CASSPQGGRLGEQYF
TRBJ1-4 TRBV5-1 16 NA TGCGCCAGCAGCTTGGGGCAGGGAGGAACTAATGAAAAACTGTTTTTT CASSLGQGGTNEKLFF
TRBJ1-1 TRBV20-1 11 NA TGCAGTGCTGTAGCTAACACTGAAGCTTTCTTT CSAVANTEAFF
TRBJ2-1 TRBV5-1 15 TRBD1 TGCGCCACCGGGACAGGGGTAGTCCCAAGCTACGAGCAGTTCTTC CATGTGVVPSYEQFF